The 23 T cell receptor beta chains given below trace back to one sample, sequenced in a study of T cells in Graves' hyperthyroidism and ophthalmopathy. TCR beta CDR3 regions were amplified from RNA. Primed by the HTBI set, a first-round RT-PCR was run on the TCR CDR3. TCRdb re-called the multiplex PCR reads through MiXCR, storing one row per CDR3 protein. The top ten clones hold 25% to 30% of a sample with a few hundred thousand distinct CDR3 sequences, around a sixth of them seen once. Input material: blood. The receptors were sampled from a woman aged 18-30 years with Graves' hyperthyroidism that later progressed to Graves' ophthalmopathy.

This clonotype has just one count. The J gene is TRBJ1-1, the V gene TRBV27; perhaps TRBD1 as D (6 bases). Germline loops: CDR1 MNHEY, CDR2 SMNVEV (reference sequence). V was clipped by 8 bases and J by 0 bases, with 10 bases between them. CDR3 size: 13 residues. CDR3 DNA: TGTGCCAGCTCGACAGGAATGAACACTGAAGCTTTCTTT. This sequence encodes CASSTGMNTEAFF.

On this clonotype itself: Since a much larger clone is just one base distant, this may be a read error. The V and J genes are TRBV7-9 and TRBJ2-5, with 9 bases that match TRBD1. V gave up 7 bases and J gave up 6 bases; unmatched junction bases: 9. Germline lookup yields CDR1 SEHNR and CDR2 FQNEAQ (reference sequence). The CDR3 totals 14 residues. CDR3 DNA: TGTGCCAGCATCCCCCGGGACAGGGTGCAGACCCAGTACTTC. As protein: CASIPRDRVQTQYF.

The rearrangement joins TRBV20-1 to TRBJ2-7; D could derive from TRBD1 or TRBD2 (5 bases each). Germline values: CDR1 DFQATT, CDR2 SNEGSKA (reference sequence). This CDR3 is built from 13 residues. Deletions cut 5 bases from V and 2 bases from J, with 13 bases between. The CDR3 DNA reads TGCAGTGCTGGCCGGGACGGCACCTACGAGCAGTACTTC. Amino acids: CSAGRDGTYEQYF.

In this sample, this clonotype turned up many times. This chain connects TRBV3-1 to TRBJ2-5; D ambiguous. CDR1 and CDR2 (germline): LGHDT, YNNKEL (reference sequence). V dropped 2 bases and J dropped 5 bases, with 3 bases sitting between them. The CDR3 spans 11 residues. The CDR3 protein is CASSQWETQYF. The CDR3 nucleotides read TGTGCCAGCAGCCAATGGGAGACCCAGTACTTC.

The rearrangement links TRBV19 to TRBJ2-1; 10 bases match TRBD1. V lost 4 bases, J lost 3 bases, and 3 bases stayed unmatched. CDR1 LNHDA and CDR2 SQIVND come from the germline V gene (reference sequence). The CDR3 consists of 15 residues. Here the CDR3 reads CASSTGTGDYNEQFF. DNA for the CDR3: TGTGCCAGTAGTACCGGGACAGGGGACTACAATGAGCAGTTCTTC.

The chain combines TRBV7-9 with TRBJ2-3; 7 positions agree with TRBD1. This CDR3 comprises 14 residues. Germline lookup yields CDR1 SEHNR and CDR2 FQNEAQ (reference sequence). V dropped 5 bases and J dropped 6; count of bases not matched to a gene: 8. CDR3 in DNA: TGTGCCAGCAGCCACCGACAGGGTCCCGATACGCAGTATTTT. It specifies CASSHRQGPDTQYF.

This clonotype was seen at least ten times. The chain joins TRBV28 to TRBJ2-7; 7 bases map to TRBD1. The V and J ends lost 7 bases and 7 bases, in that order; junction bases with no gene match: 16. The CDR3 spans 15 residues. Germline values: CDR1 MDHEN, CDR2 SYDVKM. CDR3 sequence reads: CASTRSKGGGWEQYF. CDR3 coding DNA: TGTGCCAGCACACGGAGTAAAGGGGGCGGTTGGGAGCAGTACTTC. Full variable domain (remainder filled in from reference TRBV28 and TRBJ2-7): DVKVTQSSRYLVKRTGEKVFLECVQDMDHENMFWYRQDPGLGLRLIYFSYDVKMKEKGDIPEGYSVSREKKERFSLILESASTNQTSMYLCASTRSKGGGWEQYFGPGTRLTVT.

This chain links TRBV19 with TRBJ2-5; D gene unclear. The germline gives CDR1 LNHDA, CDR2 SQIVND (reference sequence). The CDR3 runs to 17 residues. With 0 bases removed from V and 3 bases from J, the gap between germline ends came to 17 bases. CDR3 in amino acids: CASSIELQHSWEETQYF. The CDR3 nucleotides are TGTGCCAGTAGTATAGAACTCCAGCACTCTTGGGAAGAGACCCAGTACTTC.

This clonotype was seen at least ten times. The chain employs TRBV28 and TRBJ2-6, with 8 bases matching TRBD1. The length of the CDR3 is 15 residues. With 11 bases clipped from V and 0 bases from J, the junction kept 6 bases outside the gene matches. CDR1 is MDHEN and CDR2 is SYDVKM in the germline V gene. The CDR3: CAAGTGISGANVLTF. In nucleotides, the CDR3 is TGTGCCGCCGGGACAGGTATCTCTGGGGCCAACGTCCTGACTTTC.

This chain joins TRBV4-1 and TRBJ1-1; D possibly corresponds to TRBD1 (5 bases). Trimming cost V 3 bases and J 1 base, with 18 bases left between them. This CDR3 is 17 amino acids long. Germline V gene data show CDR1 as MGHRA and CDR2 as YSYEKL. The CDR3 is CASSHKIVQGQNTEAFF. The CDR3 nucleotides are TGCGCCAGCAGCCACAAGATCGTTCAGGGCCAGAACACTGAAGCTTTCTTT.

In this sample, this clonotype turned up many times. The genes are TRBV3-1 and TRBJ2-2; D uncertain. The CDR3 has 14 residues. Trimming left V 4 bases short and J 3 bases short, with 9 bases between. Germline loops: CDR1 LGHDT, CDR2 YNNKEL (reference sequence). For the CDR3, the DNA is TGTGCCAGCAGCCTTGGGCACGACACCGGGGAGCTGTTTTTT. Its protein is CASSLGHDTGELFF.

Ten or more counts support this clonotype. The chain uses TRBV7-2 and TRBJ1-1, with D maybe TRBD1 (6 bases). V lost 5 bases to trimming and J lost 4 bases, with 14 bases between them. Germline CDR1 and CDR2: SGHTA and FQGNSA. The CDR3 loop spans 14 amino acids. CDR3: CASSPRQEPTEAFF. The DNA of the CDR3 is TGTGCCAGCAGCCCTCGACAGGAACCCACTGAAGCTTTCTTT. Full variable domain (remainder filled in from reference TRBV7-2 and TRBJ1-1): GAGVSQSPSNKVTEKGKDVELRCDPISGHTALYWYRQSLGQGLEFLIYFQGNSAPDKSGLPSDRFSAERTGGSVSTLTIQRTQQEDSAVYLCASSPRQEPTEAFFGQGTRLTVV.

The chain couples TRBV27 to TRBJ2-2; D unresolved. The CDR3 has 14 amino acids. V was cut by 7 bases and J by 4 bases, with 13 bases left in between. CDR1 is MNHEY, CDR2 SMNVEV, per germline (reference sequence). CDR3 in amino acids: CASKLYTPTGELFF. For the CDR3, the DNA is TGTGCCAGCAAGTTGTACACCCCCACCGGGGAGCTGTTTTTT.

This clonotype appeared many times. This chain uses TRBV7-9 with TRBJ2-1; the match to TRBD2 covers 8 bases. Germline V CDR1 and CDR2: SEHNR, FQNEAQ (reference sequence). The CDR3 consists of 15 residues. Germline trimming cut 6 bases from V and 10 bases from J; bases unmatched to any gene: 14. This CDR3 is CASSSPGLGFWEQFF. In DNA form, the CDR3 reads TGTGCCAGCAGTTCGCCGGGACTAGGGTTTTGGGAGCAGTTCTTC.

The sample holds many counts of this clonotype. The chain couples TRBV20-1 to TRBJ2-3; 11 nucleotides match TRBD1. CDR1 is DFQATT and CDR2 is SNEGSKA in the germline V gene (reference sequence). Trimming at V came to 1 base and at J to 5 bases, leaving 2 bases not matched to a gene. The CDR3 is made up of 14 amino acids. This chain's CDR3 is CSARGGTGGDTQYF. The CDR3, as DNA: TGCAGTGCTAGAGGGGGGACAGGGGGAGATACGCAGTATTTT.

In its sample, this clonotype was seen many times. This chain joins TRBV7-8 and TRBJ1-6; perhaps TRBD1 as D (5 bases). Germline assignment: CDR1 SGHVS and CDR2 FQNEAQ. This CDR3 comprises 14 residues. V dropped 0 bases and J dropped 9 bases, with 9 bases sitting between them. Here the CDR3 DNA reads TGTGCCAGCAGCTTAGCGCAGGGTGGTTCACCCCTCCACTTT. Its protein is CASSLAQGGSPLHF.

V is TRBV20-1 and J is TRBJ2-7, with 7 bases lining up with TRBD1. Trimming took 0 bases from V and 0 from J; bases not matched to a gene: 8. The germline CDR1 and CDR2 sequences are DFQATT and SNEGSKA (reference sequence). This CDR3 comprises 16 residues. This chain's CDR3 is CSARDLRQGASYEQYF. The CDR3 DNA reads TGCAGTGCTAGAGATTTAAGACAGGGAGCCTCCTACGAGCAGTACTTC.

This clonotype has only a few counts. CDR3 coding DNA: TGTGCCACCAGCCTAACAAGCGGGACTTCCTACGAGCAGTACTTC. Amino acids: CATSLTSGTSYEQYF. The chain combines TRBV15 with TRBJ2-7, with TRBD2 identical over 7 bases. The length of the CDR3 is 15 residues. Germline CDR1 is LNHNV and CDR2 is YYDKDF (reference sequence). Unmatched junction bases numbered 8, after V lost 5 bases and J lost 1 base.

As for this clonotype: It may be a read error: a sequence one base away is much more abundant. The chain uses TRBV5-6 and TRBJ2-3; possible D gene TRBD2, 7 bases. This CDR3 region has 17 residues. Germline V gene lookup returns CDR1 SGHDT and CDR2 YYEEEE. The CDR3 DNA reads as TGTGCCAGCGGCTTGGGCCCCCTCCTAGGGGGGGCAGATACGCAGTATTTT. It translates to CASGLGPLLGGADTQYF.

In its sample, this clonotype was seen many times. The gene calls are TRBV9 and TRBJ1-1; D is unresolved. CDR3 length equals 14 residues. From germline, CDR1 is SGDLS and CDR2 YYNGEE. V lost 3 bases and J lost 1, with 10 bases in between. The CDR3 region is CASSGGTANTEAFF. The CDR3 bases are TGTGCCAGCAGCGGGGGAACGGCGAACACTGAAGCTTTCTTT.

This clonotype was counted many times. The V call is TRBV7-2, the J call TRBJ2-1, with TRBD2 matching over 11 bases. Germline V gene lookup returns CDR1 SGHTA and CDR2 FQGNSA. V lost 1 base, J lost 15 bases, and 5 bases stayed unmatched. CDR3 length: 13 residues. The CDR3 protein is CASSLGLAGGPFF. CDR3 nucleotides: TGTGCCAGCAGCTTAGGGTTAGCGGGAGGGCCGTTCTTC. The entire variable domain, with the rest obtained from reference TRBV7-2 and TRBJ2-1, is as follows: GAGVSQSPSNKVTEKGKDVELRCDPISGHTALYWYRQSLGQGLEFLIYFQGNSAPDKSGLPSDRFSAERTGGSVSTLTIQRTQQEDSAVYLCASSLGLAGGPFFGPGTRLTVL.

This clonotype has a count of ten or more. For the CDR3, the DNA is TGCGCCAGCAGCCCGCTTCGGGACAGCGAGATTGAGGACAAAAACATTCAGTACTTC. This sequence encodes CASSPLRDSEIEDKNIQYF. The V and J genes are TRBV5-1 and TRBJ2-4; the match to TRBD1 covers 7 bases. CDR1 is SGHRS, CDR2 YFSETQ, per germline. Trimming took 4 bases from V and 3 from J; bases not matched to a gene: 19. The CDR3 runs 19 residues.

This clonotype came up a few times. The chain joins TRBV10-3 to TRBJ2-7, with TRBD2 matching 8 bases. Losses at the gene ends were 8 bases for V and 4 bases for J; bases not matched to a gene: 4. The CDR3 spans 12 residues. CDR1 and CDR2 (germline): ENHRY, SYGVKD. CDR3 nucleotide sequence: TGTGCCATCGCGACTAGCGTGTACGAGCAGTACTTC. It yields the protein CAIATSVYEQYF.